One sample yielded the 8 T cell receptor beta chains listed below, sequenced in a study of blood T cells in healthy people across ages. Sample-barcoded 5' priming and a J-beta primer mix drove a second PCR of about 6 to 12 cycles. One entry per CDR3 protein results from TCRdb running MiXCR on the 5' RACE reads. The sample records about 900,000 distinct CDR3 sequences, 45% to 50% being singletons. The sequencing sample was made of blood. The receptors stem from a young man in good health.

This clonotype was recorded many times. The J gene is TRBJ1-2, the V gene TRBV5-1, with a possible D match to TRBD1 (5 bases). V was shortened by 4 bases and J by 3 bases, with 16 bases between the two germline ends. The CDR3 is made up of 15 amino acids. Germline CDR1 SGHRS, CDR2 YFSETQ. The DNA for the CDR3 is TGCGCCAGCAGCCCAACAGGAGACCCAGACTATGGCTACACCTTC. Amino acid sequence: CASSPTGDPDYGYTF.

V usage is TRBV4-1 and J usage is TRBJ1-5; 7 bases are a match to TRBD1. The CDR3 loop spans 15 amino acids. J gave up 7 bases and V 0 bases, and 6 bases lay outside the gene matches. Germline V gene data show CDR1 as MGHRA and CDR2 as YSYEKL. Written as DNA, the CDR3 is TGCGCCAGCAGCCAAGATCGGACAGGTACCCAGCCCCAGCATTTT. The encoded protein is CASSQDRTGTQPQHF.

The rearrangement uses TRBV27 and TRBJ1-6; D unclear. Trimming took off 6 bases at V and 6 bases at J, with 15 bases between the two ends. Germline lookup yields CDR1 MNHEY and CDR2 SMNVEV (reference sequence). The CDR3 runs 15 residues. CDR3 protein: CASSTNGGSNSPLHF. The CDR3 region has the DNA TGTGCCAGCAGCACTAACGGCGGGAGTAATTCACCCCTCCACTTT.

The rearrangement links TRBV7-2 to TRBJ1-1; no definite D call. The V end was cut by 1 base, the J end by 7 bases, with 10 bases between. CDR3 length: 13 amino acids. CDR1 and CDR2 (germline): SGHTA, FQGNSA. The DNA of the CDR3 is TGTGCCAGCAGCTTAGTTGGCAGAAGTGAAGCTTTCTTT. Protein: CASSLVGRSEAFF. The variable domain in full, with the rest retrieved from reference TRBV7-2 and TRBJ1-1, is GAGVSQSPSNKVTEKGKDVELRCDPISGHTALYWYRQSLGQGLEFLIYFQGNSAPDKSGLPSDRFSAERTGGSVSTLTIQRTQQEDSAVYLCASSLVGRSEAFFGQGTRLTVV.

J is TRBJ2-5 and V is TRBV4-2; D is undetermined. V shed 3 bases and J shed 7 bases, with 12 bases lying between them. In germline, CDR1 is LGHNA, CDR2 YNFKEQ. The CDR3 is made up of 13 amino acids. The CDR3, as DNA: TGTGCCAGCAGCCAGGGGTCGTTAGGGACCCAGTACTTC. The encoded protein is CASSQGSLGTQYF.

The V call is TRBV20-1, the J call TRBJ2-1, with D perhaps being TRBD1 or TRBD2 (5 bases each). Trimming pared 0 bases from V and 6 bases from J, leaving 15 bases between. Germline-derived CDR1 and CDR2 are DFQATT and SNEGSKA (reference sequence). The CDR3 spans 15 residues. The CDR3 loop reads CSARDMGPYSNEQFF. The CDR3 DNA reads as TGCAGTGCTAGAGATATGGGACCTTACAGCAATGAGCAGTTCTTC.

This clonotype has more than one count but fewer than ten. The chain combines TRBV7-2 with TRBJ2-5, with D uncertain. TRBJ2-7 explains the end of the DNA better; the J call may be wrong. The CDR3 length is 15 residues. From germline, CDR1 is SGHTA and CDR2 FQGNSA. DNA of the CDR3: TGTGCCAGCACTACCCCTCTCGGGCAGAATCACGAGCAGTACTTC. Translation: CASTTPLGQNHEQYF.

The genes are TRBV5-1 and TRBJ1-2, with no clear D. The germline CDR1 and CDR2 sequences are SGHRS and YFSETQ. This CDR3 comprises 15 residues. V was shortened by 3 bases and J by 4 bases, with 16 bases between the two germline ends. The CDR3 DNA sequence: TGCGCCAGCAGCTCGTCCGTTGGGCTTGGCTATGGCTACACCTTC. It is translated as CASSSSVGLGYGYTF.